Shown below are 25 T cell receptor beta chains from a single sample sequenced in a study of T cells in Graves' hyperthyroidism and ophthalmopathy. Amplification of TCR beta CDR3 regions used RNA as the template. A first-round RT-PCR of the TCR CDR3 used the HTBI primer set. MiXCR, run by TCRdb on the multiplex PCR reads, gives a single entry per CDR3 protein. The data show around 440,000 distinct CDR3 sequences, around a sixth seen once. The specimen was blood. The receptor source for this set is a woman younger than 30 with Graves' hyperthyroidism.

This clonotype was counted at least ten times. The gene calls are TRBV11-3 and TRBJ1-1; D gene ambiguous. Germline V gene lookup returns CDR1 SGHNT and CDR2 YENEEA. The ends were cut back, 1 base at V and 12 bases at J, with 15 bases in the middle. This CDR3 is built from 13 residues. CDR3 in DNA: TGTGCCAGCAGCTTAGGCGTCTCTAAAAATTCTTTCTTT. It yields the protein CASSLGVSKNSFF.

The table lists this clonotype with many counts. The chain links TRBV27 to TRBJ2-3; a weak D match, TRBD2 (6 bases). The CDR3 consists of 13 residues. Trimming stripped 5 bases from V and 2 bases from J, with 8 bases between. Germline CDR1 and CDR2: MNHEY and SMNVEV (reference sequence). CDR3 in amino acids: CASSVADTDTQYF. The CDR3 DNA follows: TGTGCCAGCAGTGTAGCGGACACAGATACGCAGTATTTT.

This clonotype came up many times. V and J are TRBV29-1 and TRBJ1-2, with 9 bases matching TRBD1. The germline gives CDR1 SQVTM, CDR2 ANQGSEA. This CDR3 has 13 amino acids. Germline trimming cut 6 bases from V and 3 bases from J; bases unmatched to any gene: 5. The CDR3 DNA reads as TGCAGCGTCCGGACAGGGGACTACTATGGCTACACCTTC. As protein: CSVRTGDYYGYTF.

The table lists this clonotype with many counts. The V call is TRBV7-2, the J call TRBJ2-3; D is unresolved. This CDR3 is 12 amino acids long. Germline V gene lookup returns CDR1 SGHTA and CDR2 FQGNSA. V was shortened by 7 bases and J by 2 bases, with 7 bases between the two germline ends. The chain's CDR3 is CASNSYTDTQYF. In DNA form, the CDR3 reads TGTGCCAGCAACTCCTACACAGATACGCAGTATTTT.

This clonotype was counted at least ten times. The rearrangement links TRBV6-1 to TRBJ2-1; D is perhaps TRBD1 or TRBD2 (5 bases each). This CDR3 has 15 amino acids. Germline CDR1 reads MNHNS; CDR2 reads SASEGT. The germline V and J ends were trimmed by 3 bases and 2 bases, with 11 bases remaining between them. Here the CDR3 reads CASSEWDDPYNEQFF. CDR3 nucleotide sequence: TGTGCCAGCAGTGAGTGGGACGACCCCTACAATGAGCAGTTCTTC.

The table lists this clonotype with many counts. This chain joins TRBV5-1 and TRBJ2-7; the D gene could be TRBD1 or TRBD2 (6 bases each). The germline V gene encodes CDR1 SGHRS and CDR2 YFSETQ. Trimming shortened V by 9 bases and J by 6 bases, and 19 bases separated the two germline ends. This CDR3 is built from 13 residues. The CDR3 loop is CATLAEGGGEQYF. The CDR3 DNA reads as TGCGCCACCCTTGCAGAGGGGGGCGGCGAGCAGTACTTC. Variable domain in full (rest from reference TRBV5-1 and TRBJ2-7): KAGVTQTPRYLIKTRGQQVTLSCSPISGHRSVSWYQQTPGQGLQFLFEYFSETQRNKGNFPGRFSGRQFSNSRSEMNVSTLELGDSALYLCATLAEGGGEQYFGPGTRLTVT.

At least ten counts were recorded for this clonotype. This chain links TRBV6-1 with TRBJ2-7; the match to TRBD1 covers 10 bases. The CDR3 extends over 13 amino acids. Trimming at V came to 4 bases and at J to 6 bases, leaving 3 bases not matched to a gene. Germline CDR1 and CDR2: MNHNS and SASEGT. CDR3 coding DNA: TGTGCCAGCAGTGCGGGACAGGGGCCCGAGCAGTACTTC. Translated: CASSAGQGPEQYF.

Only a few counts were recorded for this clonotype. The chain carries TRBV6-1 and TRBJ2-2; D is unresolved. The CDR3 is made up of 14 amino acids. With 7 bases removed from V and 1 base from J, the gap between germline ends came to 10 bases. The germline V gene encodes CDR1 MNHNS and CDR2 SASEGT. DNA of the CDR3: TGTGCCAGCAACATCAGGCGGAACACCGGGGAGCTGTTTTTT. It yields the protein CASNIRRNTGELFF.

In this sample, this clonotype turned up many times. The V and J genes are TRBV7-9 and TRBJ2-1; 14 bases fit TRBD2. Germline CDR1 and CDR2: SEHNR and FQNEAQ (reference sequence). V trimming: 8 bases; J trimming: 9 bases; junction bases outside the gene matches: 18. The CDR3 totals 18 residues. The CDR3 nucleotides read TGTGCCAGCGCCCTGGGGAGACCCGGGACTAGCGGGAGTGGTGAGCAGTTCTTC. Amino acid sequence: CASALGRPGTSGSGEQFF.

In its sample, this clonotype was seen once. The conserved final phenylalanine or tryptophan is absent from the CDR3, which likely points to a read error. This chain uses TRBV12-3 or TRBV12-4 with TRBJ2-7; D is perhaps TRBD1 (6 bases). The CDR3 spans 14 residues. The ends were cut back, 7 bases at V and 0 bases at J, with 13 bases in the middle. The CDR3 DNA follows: TGTGCCAGCACCCAAAACAGGGACTCCTACGAGCAGTACCTC. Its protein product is CASTQNRDSYEQYL.

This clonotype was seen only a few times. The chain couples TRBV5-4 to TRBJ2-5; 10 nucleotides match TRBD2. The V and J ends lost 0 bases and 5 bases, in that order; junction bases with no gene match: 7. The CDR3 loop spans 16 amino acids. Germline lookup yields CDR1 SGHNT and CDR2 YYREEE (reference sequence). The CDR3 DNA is TGTGCCAGCAGCTTGGATATAGCGGGAGGTTTTGAGACCCAGTACTTC. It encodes CASSLDIAGGFETQYF. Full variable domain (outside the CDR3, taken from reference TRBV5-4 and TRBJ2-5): ETGVTQSPTHLIKTRGQQVTLRCSSQSGHNTVSWYQQALGQGPQFIFQYYREEENGRGNFPPRFSGLQFPNYSSELNVNALELDDSALYLCASSLDIAGGFETQYFGPGTRLLVL.

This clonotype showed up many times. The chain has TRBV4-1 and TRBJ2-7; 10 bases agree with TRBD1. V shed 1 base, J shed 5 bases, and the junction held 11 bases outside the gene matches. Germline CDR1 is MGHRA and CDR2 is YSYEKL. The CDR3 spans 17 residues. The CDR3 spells CASSQGPPGQGTHEQYF. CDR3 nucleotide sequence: TGCGCCAGCAGCCAAGGCCCGCCGGGACAGGGGACCCACGAGCAGTACTTC.

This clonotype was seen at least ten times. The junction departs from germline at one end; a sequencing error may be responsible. The CDR3: CASSLNPRANTGELFF. The CDR3 DNA follows: TGTGCCAGCAGTTTAAACCCGCGAGCGAACACCGGGGAGCTGTTTTTT. The V and J genes are TRBV7-3 and TRBJ2-2; D gene ambiguous. Germline V gene lookup returns CDR1 SGHTA and CDR2 FQGTGA. This CDR3 has 16 amino acids.

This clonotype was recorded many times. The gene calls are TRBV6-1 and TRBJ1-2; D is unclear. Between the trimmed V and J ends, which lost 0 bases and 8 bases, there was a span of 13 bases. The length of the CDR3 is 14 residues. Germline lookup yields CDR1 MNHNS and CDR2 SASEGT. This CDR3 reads CASSEAGRVGGYTF. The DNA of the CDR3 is TGTGCCAGCAGTGAAGCCGGGCGGGTGGGAGGCTACACCTTC.

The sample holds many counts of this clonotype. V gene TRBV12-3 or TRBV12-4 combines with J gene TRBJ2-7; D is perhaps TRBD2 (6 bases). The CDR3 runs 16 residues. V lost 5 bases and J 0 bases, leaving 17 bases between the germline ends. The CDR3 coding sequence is TGTGCCAGCAGTCAACACCTAGGAGGGGCCTCCTACGAGCAGTACTTC. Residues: CASSQHLGGASYEQYF.

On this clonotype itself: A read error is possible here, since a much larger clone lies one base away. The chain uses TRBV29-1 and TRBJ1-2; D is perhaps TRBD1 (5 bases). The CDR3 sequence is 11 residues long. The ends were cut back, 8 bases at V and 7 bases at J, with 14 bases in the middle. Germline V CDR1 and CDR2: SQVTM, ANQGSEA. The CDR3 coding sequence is TGCAGCATTCCTTCGGGACGTGGCTACACCTTC. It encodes CSIPSGRGYTF. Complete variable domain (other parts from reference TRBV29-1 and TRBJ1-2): SAVISQKPSRDICQRGTSLTIQCQVDSQVTMMFWYRQQPGQSLTLIATANQGSEATYESGFVIDKFPISRPNLTFSTLTVSNMSPEDSSIYLCSIPSGRGYTFGSGTRLTVV.

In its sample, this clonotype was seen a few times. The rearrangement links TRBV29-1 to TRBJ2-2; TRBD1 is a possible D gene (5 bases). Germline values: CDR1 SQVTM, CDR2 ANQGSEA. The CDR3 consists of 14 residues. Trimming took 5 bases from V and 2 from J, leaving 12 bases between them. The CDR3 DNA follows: TGCAGCGTTAATGGGGCGCGTAACACCGGGGAGCTGTTTTTT. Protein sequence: CSVNGARNTGELFF.

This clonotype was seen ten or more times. The CDR3 spells CASTPLLGQGALWEYF. The CDR3 region has the DNA TGTGCCAGCACTCCCCTATTGGGACAGGGGGCGCTTTGGGAGTACTTC. V gene TRBV2 combines with J gene TRBJ2-5, with 12 bases fitting TRBD1. Germline lookup yields CDR1 SNHLY and CDR2 FYNNEI. Trimming took 7 bases from V and 12 from J; bases not matched to a gene: 18. The CDR3 runs to 16 residues.

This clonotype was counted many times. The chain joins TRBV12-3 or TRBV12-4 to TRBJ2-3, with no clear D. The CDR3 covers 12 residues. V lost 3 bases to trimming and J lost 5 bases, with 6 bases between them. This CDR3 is CASSFQQDTQYF. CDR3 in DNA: TGTGCCAGCAGTTTTCAGCAAGATACGCAGTATTTT.

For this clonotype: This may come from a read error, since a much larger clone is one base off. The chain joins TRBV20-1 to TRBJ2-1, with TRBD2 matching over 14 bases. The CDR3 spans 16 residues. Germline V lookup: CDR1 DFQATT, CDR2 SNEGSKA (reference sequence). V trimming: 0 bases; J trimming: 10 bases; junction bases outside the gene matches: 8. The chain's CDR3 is CSARDNGLAGGHEQFF. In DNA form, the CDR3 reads TGCAGTGCTAGAGATAACGGACTAGCGGGGGGCCACGAGCAGTTCTTC.

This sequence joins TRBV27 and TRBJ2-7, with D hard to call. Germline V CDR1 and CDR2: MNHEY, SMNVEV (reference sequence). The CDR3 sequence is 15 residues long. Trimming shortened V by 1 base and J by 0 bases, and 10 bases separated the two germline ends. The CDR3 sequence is CASSLFSQSSYEQYF. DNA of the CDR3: TGTGCCAGCAGTTTATTCAGCCAAAGCTCCTACGAGCAGTACTTC.

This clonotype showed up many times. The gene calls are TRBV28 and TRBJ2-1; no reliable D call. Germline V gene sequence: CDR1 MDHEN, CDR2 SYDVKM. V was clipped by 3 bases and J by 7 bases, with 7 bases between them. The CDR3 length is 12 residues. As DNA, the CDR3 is TGTGCCAGCAGTTTCCTTAAGAATGAGCAGTTCTTC. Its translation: CASSFLKNEQFF.

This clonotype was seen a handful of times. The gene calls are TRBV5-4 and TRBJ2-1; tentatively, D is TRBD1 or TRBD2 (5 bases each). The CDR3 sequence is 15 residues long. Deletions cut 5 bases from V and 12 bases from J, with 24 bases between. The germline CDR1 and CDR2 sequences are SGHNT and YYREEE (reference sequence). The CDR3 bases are TGTGCCAGCAGTTCCTCCGGGACGGCCCTATTTGGGCAGTTCTTC. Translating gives CASSSSGTALFGQFF.

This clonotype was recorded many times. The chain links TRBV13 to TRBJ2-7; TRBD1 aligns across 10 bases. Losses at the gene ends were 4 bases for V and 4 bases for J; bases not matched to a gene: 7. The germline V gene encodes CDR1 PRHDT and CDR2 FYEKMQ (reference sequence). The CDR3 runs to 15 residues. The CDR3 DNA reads TGTGCCAGCAGCTCCCGACAGGGGGCCCATTACGAGCAGTACTTC. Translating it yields CASSSRQGAHYEQYF. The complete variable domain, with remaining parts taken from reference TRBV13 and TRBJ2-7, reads AAGVIQSPRHLIKEKRETATLKCYPIPRHDTVYWYQQGPGQDPQFLISFYEKMQSDKGSIPDRFSAQQFSDYHSELNMSSLELGDSALYFCASSSRQGAHYEQYFGPGTRLTVT.

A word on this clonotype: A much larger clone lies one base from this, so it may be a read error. In DNA form, the CDR3 reads TGTGCCTGGTATAGGGGTCCCGGGGAGCTGTTTTTT. Amino acid sequence: CAWYRGPGELFF. This chain uses TRBV30 with TRBJ2-2; the D gene is possibly TRBD1 (5 bases). Germline V gives CDR1 GTSNPN, CDR2 SVGIG (reference sequence). The CDR3 loop spans 12 amino acids. Trimming pared 5 bases from V and 6 bases from J, leaving 10 bases between.